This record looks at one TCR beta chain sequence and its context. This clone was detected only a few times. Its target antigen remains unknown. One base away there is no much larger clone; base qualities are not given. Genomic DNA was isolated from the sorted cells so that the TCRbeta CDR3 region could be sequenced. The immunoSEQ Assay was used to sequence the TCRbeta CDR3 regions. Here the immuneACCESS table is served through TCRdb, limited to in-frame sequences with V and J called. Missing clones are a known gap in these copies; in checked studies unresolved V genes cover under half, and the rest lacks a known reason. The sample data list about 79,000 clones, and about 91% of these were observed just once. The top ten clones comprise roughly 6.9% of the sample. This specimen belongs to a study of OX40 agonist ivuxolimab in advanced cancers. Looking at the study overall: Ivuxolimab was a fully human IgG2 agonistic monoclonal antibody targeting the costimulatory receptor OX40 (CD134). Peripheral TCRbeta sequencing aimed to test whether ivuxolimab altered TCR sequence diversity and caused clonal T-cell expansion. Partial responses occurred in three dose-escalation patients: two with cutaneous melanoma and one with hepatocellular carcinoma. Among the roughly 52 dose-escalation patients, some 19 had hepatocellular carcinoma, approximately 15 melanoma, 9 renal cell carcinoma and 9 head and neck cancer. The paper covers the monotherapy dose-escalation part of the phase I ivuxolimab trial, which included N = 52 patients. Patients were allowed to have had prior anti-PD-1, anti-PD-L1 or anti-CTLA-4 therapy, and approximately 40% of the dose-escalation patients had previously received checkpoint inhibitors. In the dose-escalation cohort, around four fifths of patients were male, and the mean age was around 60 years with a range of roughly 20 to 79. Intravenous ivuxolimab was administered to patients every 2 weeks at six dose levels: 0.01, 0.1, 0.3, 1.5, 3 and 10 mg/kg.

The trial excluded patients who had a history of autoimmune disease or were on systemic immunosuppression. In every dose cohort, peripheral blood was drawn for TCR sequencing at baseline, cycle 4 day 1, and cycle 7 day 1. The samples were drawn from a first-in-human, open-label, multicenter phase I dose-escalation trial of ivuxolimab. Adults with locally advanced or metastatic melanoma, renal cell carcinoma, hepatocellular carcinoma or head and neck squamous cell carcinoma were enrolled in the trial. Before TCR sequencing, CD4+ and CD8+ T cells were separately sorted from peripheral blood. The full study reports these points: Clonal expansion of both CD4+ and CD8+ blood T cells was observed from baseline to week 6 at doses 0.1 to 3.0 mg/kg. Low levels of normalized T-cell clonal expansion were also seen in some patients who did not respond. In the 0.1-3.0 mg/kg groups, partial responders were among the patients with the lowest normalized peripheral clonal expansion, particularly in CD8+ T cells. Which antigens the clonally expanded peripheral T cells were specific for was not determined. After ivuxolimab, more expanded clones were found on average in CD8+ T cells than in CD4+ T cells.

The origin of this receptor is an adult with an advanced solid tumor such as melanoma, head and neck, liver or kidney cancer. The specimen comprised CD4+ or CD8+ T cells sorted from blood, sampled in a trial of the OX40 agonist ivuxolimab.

The nucleotide sequence reads TGCGCCAGCAGTGAGTCGGGGTCGCTTGGGACTGAAGCTTTCTTT. Its translation reads: CASSESGSLGTEAFF. The rearrangement joined TRBV10-1 to TRBJ1-1; the D gene lacks a confident call. V is clipped by 0 bases and J by 5 bases, and the sequence between their germline boundaries is 13 bases long. As encoded in the germline V gene (reference sequence), CDR1 is WNHNN while CDR2 is SYGVQD. The cysteine opens and the phenylalanine closes a CDR3 of 15 amino acids. The sequence is cut down to CDR3 DNA, 45 bases in frame from base 1.